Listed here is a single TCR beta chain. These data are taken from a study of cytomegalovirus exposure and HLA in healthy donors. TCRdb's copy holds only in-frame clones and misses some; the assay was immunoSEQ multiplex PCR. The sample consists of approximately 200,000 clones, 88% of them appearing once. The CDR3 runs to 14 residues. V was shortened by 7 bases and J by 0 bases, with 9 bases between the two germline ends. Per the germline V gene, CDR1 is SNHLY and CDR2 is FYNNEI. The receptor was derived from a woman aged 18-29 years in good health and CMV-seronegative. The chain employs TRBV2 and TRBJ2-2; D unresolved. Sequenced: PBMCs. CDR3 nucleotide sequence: TGTGCCAGCACTCTGTTTCCGAACACCGGGGAGCTGTTTTTT. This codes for CASTLFPNTGELFF. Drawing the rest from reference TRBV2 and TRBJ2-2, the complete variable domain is EPEVTQTPSHQVTQMGQEVILRCVPISNHLYFYWYRQILGQKVEFLVSFYNNEISEKSEIFDDQFSVERPDGSNFTLKIRSTKLEDSAMYFCASTLFPNTGELFFGEGSRLTVL.